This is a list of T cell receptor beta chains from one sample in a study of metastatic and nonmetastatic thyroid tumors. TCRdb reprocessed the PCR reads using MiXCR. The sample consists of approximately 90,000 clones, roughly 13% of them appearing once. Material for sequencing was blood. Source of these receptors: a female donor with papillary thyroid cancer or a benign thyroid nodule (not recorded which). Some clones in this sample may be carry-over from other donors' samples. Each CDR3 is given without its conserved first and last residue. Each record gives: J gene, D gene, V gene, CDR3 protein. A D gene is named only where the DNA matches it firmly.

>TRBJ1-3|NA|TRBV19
ATWDGSSGNTIY
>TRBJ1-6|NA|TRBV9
ASSAEGYNSPLH
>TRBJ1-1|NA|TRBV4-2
ASSQGGVGNTEAF
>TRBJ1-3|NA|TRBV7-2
ASSRQVAGNTIY
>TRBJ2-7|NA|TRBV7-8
ASSPHAGEQY
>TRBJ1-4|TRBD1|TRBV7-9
ASSGQQGMYNEKLF
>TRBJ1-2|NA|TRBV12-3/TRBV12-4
ASSLEQGANYGYT
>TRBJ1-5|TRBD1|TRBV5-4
ASSSDRELGQPQH
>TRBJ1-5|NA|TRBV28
ASTPAGVWGPSAQH
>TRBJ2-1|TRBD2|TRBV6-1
ASIAGEGAEQF
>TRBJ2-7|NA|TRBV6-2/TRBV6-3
ASSYHLGSSSGEQY
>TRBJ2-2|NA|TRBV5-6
ASSLPGELF
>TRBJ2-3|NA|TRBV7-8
ASSLPGLSPSTDTQY
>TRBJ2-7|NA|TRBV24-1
ATSEADRYEQY
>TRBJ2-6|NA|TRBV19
ASMNRVSSGANVLT
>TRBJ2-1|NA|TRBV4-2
ASSRIKVSYNEQF
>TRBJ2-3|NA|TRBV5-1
ASSITDTQY
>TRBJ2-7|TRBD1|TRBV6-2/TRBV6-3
ASTGTGQTYEQY
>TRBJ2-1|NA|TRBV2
ASSTTGLAGEQF
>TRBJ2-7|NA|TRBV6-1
ASSEMSHSYEQY
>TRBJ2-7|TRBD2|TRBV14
ASSQEFRGLGVHEQY